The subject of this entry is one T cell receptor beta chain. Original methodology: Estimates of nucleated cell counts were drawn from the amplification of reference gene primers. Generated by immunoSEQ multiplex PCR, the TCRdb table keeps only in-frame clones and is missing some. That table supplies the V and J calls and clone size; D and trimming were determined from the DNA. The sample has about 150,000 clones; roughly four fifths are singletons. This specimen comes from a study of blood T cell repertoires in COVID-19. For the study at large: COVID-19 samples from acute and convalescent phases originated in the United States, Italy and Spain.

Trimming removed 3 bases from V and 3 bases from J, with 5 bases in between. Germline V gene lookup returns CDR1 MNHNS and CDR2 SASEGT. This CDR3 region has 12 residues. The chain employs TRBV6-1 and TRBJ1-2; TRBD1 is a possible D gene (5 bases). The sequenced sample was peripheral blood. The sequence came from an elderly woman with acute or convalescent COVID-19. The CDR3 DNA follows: TGTGCCAGCAGTGACAGGGACTATGGCTACACCTTC. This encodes CASSDRDYGYTF.